The TCR beta chain described here comes from a study of shared clonotypes between healthy human individuals (dated by TCRdb to 2018 to 2020). Regarding the study in general: The cohort comprised two women and a few men aged 18 to 49 years. To estimate repertoire size and how much clonotypes are shared between individuals, the study performed deep sequencing of blood TCR repertoires from about five healthy adults. For each donor, CD4 naive and CD4 memory were each given three plates, CD8 naive was given two plates, and CD8 memory was given one plate. Leukapheresis yielded between about 0.94 and 9.5 billion PBMCs per donor. To increase sequencing depth and limit assay-specific biases, different laboratories used diverse techniques to prepare libraries and sequence TCR repertoires. What the study reported, not specific to this receptor: Based on pairwise subsampling, the degree of clonotype sharing among donors was expected to be affected by sequencing depth. Because the study included a small number of donors, the genetic and exposure-history diversity represented was limited. Compared with non-shared clonotypes, clonotypes shared by all four sorted-subset donors had higher generation probabilities. Incomplete sequencing was indicated by rarefaction of sorted-subset datasets, despite the large sequencing depth. When a handful of donors were compared, the shared fraction of clonotypes was about 5.5% for naive CD4, approximately 3.5% for naive CD8, roughly 2.5% for memory CD4, and less than 0.5% for memory CD8. Estimated clonotype richness was generally larger for naive than for memory subsets. Sampling was restricted to blood, and TCR repertoires in tissues likely differ from the TCR repertoires found in blood.

V is cut back by 2 bases and J by 4 bases, with 16 bases in the junction unmatched. CDR1 and CDR2, looked up from the germline V gene (reference sequence), are LNHDA and SQIVND. The CDR3 sequence holds 19 residues, the cysteine and phenylalanine included. The DNA shown is the 57-base CDR3, in frame from base 1. For the CD8 naive samples, CD45RO-negative cells were positively selected for CCR7, yielding a CD45RA+CCR7+ population from which TemRA cells were excluded. The donors were healthy, HIV-negative adults with no recently reported acute infections or vaccinations. Every donor was a Caucasian adult living in Nashville, Tennessee, USA. Blood was collected by leukapheresis, and PBMCs were isolated by Ficoll-Histopaque density gradient centrifugation and then cryopreserved in liquid nitrogen vapor phase. Purity and quantity of every magnetically sorted T cell population were checked by analytical flow cytometry. Genomic DNA was isolated from each sorted fraction and quantified by UV absorbance on a Nanodrop 2000c.

This clone appeared once. The antigen it recognizes is unknown. Nothing much larger sits one base from this clone, and base qualities are not available. Using the deep immunoSEQ assay, multiplex PCR amplified TCR CDR3 regions from genomic DNA. Extracted genomic DNA from each cell subset was spread evenly across all wells of several immunoSEQ 96-well plates, with each plate serving as a replicate. For sorted subsets, about 200 ng genomic DNA, equal to tens of thousands of T cell genomes, was loaded into each replicate PCR. Purified libraries were measured with a Qubit 3.0 fluorometer, size-checked on a Bioanalyzer 2100, and measured again with the KAPA Library Quantification kit. Every immunoSEQ 96-well plate was sequenced on a dedicated single-read 150-cycle Illumina NextSeq 550 flow cell. The paper's data handling went like this. Because the immunoSEQ output included only junctional sequences and no quality scores, the filtering could not be the same as the filtering used for full-length reads. Sequences were annotated with PyIR, a Python wrapper for IgBLAST v1.9, using IMGT germline references to assign V/J genes and CDR3. Reads were removed for weak V/J assignments (E-value above 1e-6), missing CDR3, stop codons, out-of-frame junctions, or ambiguous translated residues. A V3J clonotype was defined by an identical inferred V gene, J gene, and CDR3 amino acid sequence. The percentage overlap between two repertoires was calculated by dividing the number of shared unique clonotypes by the size of the smaller repertoire. Three approaches were used to assess repertoire richness: RTK rarefaction, the Chao1 estimator, and Recon v2.1 estimates of unobserved clonotypes. Generation probabilities for all TCRbeta clonotypes obtained by the gDNA method from four donors were computed using OLGA. This is the immuneACCESS table as TCRdb keeps it, with only in-frame sequences that have V and J called. A part of the clones is gone; compared with another copy, unresolved V genes explain less than half, and the rest is unexplained. Clone size and V and J calls were adopted from that table, with D and trimming inferred from the DNA. A total of about 2.1 million clones appear in this sample, 90% to 95% of them only once. 1.5% to 2% of the sample is in the top ten clones.

The chain links TRBV19 with TRBJ2-2; TRBD1 aligns with 7 central bases. Sequencing was done on a sample of naive CD8+ T cells from PBMCs. Read against the paper, the sample's cell subset or site label means: CD45RA+CCR7+. The origin of this receptor is a man aged 18-30 years in good health. Some clones in this sample may be carry-over from other donors' samples. At the DNA level, the sequence is TGTGCCAGTAGTATAAAGGCAGGGGGATTTGGTCTGGTCACCGGGGAGCTGTTTTTT. Its translation is CASSIKAGGFGLVTGELFF.